A selection of T cell receptor beta chains follows, all from one sample in a study of tumor-infiltrating lymphocytes in localized non-small cell lung cancer. TCRdb keeps only in-frame clones here, not all; method: immunoSEQ multiplex PCR. This sample has 10,000 to 12,000 clones; roughly three fifths occur once, and the top ten carry 9% to 9.5%. Sequencing was carried out using lung tumor tissue. All receptors derive from a human donor with non-small cell lung cancer. Both conserved end residues are part of each CDR3. A D gene is named only where the DNA matches it firmly. The size of a clone is reported for some rows only, either as once, few or many, or as a class for expanded clones.

CDR3 protein,CDR3 DNA,clone size,V gene,D gene,J gene
CASSPWTGGTGELFF,TGTGCCAGCAGCCCATGGACAGGGGGCACCGGGGAGCTGTTTTTT,NA,TRBV7-8,TRBD1,TRBJ2-2
CASSSRQGGQPQHF,TGTGCCAGCAGTTCTCGACAGGGGGGCCAGCCCCAGCATTTT,NA,TRBV6-6,TRBD1,TRBJ1-5
CASSPARGRLYNEQFF,TGTGCCAGCAGCCCCGCCCGCGGGAGGCTCTACAATGAGCAGTTCTTC,NA,TRBV7-9,TRBD2,TRBJ2-1
CASSPPEFPKGEQYF,TGCGCCAGCAGCCCCCCGGAGTTTCCCAAGGGGGAGCAGTACTTC,NA,TRBV5-1,NA,TRBJ2-7
CSVGQGAGEQYF,TGCAGCGTTGGACAGGGGGCGGGAGAGCAGTACTTC,NA,TRBV29-1,TRBD1,TRBJ2-7
CASSGRGVPDTQYF,TGTGCCAGCAGTGGACGAGGAGTCCCAGATACGCAGTATTTT,NA,TRBV2,NA,TRBJ2-3
CASSLAQRGGRFF,TGTGCCAGCAGCTTAGCGCAGCGGGGGGGACGGTTCTTC,NA,TRBV7-2,TRBD2,TRBJ2-1
CSAGYNEQFF,TGCAGTGCTGGGTACAATGAGCAGTTCTTC,large,TRBV20-1,NA,TRBJ2-1
CAIRGTDYNEQFF,TGTGCCATCAGAGGGACTGACTACAATGAGCAGTTCTTC,NA,TRBV10-3,NA,TRBJ2-1
CASSTDDRAGLGYTF,TGTGCCAGCAGCACTGACGACAGGGCGGGTCTGGGCTACACCTTC,NA,TRBV7-9,TRBD1,TRBJ1-2
CASERLVSSYNEQFF,TGTGCCAGCGAAAGACTTGTGAGCTCCTACAATGAGCAGTTCTTC,few,TRBV6-1,NA,TRBJ2-1
CASSFAENNEQFF,TGTGCCAGCAGCTTCGCAGAGAATAATGAGCAGTTCTTC,once,TRBV5-4,NA,TRBJ2-1
CASSWDGGANNEQFF,TGTGCCAGCAGTTGGGACGGGGGGGCTAACAATGAGCAGTTCTTC,NA,TRBV6-6,TRBD2,TRBJ2-1
CASSLALGDLNEQFF,TGTGCCAGCAGCTTAGCTCTAGGGGATCTCAATGAGCAGTTCTTC,NA,TRBV7-9,NA,TRBJ2-1
CASSYTSQGSQPQHF,TGTGCCAGCAGTTACACCTCTCAGGGCAGTCAGCCCCAGCATTTT,NA,TRBV6-5,NA,TRBJ1-5
CASSLVWTENQPQHF,TGTGCCAGCAGCTTAGTGTGGACAGAGAATCAGCCCCAGCATTTT,NA,TRBV11-3,NA,TRBJ1-5
CASSQIGTGGGGNTGELFF,TGCGCCAGCAGCCAAATCGGAACAGGGGGAGGTGGGAACACCGGGGAGCTGTTTTTT,NA,TRBV5-1,TRBD1,TRBJ2-2
CASSEQGVGETQYF,TGTGCCAGCAGCGAACAGGGGGTCGGGGAGACCCAGTACTTC,NA,TRBV9,TRBD1,TRBJ2-5
CASSPQPNFQGAEAFF,TGTGCCAGCTCACCGCAGCCAAACTTTCAGGGGGCTGAAGCTTTCTTT,NA,TRBV18,TRBD1,TRBJ1-1
CASSESYGTGGSQPQHF,TGCGCCAGCAGTGAGTCATACGGGACAGGGGGCAGCCAGCCCCAGCATTTT,once,TRBV10-2,TRBD1,TRBJ1-5
CAISEYPDRGRTNEKLFF,TGTGCCATCAGTGAGTACCCGGACAGGGGGCGAACTAATGAAAAACTGTTTTTT,NA,TRBV10-3,TRBD1,TRBJ1-4
CASSLSEGAGYGYTF,TGCGCCAGCAGCTTGTCTGAGGGGGCTGGCTATGGCTACACCTTC,medium-sized,TRBV5-1,TRBD1,TRBJ1-2
CASSMLVADTQYF,TGTGCCAGCTCAATGCTCGTGGCAGATACGCAGTATTTT,NA,TRBV18,NA,TRBJ2-3
CASSQLPGGTGANVLTF,TGTGCCAGCAGCCAACTTCCAGGGGGGACTGGGGCCAACGTCCTGACTTTC,NA,TRBV7-2,NA,TRBJ2-6
CASSPGAGGLNEQFF,TGTGCCAGCAGCCCGGGAGCGGGGGGGCTCAATGAGCAGTTCTTC,NA,TRBV6-4,TRBD2,TRBJ2-1
CASSESPLSSYNEQFF,TGTGCCAGCAGCGAGTCCCCTCTTAGCTCCTACAATGAGCAGTTCTTC,NA,TRBV9,NA,TRBJ2-1
CASSYAGEAGYEQYF,TGTGCCAGCAGTTATGCGGGGGAGGCGGGCTACGAGCAGTACTTC,NA,TRBV28,TRBD2,TRBJ2-7
CASSLMGLAGRKDEQFF,TGCGCCAGCAGCTTGATGGGCCTAGCGGGGCGAAAGGATGAGCAGTTCTTC,NA,TRBV5-1,TRBD2,TRBJ2-1
CASSEFGTNEKLFF,TGTGCCAGCAGTGAATTTGGTACTAATGAAAAACTGTTTTTT,NA,TRBV25-1,NA,TRBJ1-4
CASSRGQGALDEQFF,TGTGCCAGCAGCCGAGGACAGGGGGCTTTGGATGAGCAGTTCTTC,few,TRBV7-9,TRBD1,TRBJ2-1
CASSLRDPSYEQYF,TGTGCCAGCAGCCTCCGGGATCCCTCCTACGAGCAGTACTTC,NA,TRBV5-5,NA,TRBJ2-7
CASIKRETSGDNEQFF,TGTGCCAGCATAAAAAGGGAGACTAGCGGGGACAATGAGCAGTTCTTC,NA,TRBV6-6,TRBD2,TRBJ2-1
CASSLVPDETQYF,TGTGCCAGCAGCTTAGTCCCTGACGAGACCCAGTACTTC,few,TRBV7-2,NA,TRBJ2-5
CASRLTSVNPYEQYF,TGCGCCAGCAGACTGACTAGCGTGAACCCCTACGAGCAGTACTTC,NA,TRBV5-1,TRBD2,TRBJ2-7
CASSDGYTDTQYF,TGTGCCAGCAGTGACGGGTACACAGATACGCAGTATTTT,medium-sized,TRBV6-1,NA,TRBJ2-3
CASSLQYGTGAYEQYF,TGTGCCAGCAGCTTACAATACGGGACAGGGGCCTACGAGCAGTACTTC,NA,TRBV7-2,TRBD1,TRBJ2-7
CASSVLTSGRPTQYF,TGTGCCAGCAGTGTTTTAACTAGCGGGAGACCTACGCAGTATTTT,medium-sized,TRBV2,TRBD2,TRBJ2-3
CASSQGTHYGYTF,TGTGCCAGCAGCCAGGGGACACACTATGGCTACACCTTC,NA,TRBV5-6,NA,TRBJ1-2
CASSQETGSSYEQYF,TGCGCCAGCAGCCAAGAGACCGGGAGCTCCTACGAGCAGTACTTC,NA,TRBV4-3,NA,TRBJ2-7
CASSLGPGGSSYEQYF,TGTGCCAGCAGCTTAGGTCCTGGAGGGTCCTCCTACGAGCAGTACTTC,NA,TRBV11-3,NA,TRBJ2-7
CAIRGTPPGSYEQYF,TGTGCCATCAGGGGCACACCCCCAGGATCCTACGAGCAGTACTTC,NA,TRBV10-3,NA,TRBJ2-7
CASRIGFDYGYTF,TGCGCCAGCAGAATAGGCTTCGACTATGGCTACACCTTC,NA,TRBV5-1,NA,TRBJ1-2
CASRLTGPTYEQYF,TGTGCCAGCAGACTGACAGGGCCTACTTACGAGCAGTACTTC,few,TRBV27,TRBD1,TRBJ2-7
CASSYRDGNQPQHF,TGTGCCAGTAGTTACAGGGATGGTAATCAGCCCCAGCATTTT,NA,TRBV19,NA,TRBJ1-5
CASSLGSGGEKLFF,TGCGCCAGCAGCTTGGGGTCAGGAGGGGAAAAACTGTTTTTT,NA,TRBV5-1,NA,TRBJ1-4
CASSLLPGQGLNTEAFF,TGTGCCAGCAGCTTGCTCCCGGGACAGGGATTGAACACTGAAGCTTTCTTT,NA,TRBV5-5,TRBD1,TRBJ1-1
CASREPRKNEQFF,TGCGCCAGCAGAGAGCCGAGGAAAAATGAGCAGTTCTTC,NA,TRBV10-2,NA,TRBJ2-1
CASSMARDTDTQYF,TGCGCCAGCAGCATGGCCCGGGACACAGATACGCAGTATTTT,NA,TRBV5-1,NA,TRBJ2-3
CAWSGQGVTEAFF,TGTGCCTGGAGTGGACAGGGAGTCACTGAAGCTTTCTTT,NA,TRBV30,TRBD1,TRBJ1-1
CAISSRGKNTEAFF,TGTGCCATCAGCTCGCGGGGGAAGAACACTGAAGCTTTCTTT,NA,TRBV10-3,NA,TRBJ1-1
CATSSFILYQETQYF,TGTGCCACCAGCAGCTTTATCTTGTACCAAGAGACCCAGTACTTC,NA,TRBV15,NA,TRBJ2-5
CASSPWGGGGNSPLHF,TGTGCCAGCAGCCCTTGGGGAGGGGGGGGTAATTCACCCCTCCACTTT,NA,TRBV14,NA,TRBJ1-6
CASSLLRAGVQETQYF,TGCGCCAGCAGCTTGTTAAGGGCCGGAGTCCAAGAGACCCAGTACTTC,few,TRBV5-1,NA,TRBJ2-5
CASSLVGWGDGYTF,TGTGCCAGCAGCCTAGTAGGGTGGGGGGACGGCTACACCTTC,NA,TRBV7-2,NA,TRBJ1-2
CASSVRGTDYNSPLHF,TGTGCCAGCTCAGTCCGGGGGACAGATTATAATTCACCCCTCCACTTT,few,TRBV18,TRBD1,TRBJ1-6